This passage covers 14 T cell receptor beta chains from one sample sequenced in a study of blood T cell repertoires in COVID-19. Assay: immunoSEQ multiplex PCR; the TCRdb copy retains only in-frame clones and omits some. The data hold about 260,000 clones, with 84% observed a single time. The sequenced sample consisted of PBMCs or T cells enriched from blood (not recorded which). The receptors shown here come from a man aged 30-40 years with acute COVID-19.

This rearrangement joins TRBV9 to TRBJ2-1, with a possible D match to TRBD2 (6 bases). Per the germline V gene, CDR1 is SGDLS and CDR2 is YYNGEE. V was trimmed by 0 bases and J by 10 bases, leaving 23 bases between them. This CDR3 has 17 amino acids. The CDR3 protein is CASSVGSVTGAKEEQFF. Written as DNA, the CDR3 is TGTGCCAGCAGCGTAGGGTCCGTGACGGGAGCTAAAGAGGAGCAGTTCTTC.

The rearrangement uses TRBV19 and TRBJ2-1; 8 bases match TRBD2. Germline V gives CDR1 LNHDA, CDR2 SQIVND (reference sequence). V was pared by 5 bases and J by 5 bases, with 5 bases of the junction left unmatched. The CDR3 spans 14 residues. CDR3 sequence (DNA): TGTGCCAGTAGTCAGACTAGCGAAAACAATGAGCAGTTCTTC. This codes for CASSQTSENNEQFF.

CDR3 nucleotides: TGTGCCAGCAGTCTCGGACTAAACACAGATACGCAGTATTTT. Amino acids: CASSLGLNTDTQYF. The rearrangement uses TRBV27 and TRBJ2-3, with D possibly being TRBD2 (6 bases). Trimming shortened V by 5 bases and J by 2 bases, and 11 bases separated the two germline ends. The CDR3 has 14 residues. Germline V gives CDR1 MNHEY, CDR2 SMNVEV (reference sequence).

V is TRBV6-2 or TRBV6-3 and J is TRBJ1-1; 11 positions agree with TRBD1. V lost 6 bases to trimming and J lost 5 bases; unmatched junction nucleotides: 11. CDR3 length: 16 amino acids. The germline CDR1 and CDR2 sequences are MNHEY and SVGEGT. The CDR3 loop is CASSPGQGAAGTEAFF. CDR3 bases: TGTGCCAGCAGCCCTGGACAGGGGGCGGCGGGGACTGAAGCTTTCTTT.

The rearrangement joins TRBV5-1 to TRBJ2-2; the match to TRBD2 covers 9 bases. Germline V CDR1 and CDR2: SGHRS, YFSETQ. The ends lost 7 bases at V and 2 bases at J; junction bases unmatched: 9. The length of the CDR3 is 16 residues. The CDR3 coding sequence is TGCGCCAGCGGCGGTGGGGGACTAGCTAACACCGGGGAGCTGTTTTTT. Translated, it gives CASGGGGLANTGELFF. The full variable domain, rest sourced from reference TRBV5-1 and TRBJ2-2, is KAGVTQTPRYLIKTRGQQVTLSCSPISGHRSVSWYQQTPGQGLQFLFEYFSETQRNKGNFPGRFSGRQFSNSRSEMNVSTLELGDSALYLCASGGGGLANTGELFFGEGSRLTVL.

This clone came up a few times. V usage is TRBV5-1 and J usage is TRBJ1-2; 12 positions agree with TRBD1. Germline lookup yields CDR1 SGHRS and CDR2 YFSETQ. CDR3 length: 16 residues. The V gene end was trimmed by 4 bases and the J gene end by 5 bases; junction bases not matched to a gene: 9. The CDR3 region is CASSRAGTGGAYGYTF. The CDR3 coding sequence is TGCGCCAGCAGCAGGGCCGGGACAGGGGGCGCGTATGGCTACACCTTC.

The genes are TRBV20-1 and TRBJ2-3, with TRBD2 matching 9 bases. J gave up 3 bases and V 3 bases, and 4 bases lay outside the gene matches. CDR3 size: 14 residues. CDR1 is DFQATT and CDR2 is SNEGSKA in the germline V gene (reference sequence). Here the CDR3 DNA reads TGCAGTGCTAGTCGCGGGGGGGCAACAGATACGCAGTATTTT. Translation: CSASRGGATDTQYF.

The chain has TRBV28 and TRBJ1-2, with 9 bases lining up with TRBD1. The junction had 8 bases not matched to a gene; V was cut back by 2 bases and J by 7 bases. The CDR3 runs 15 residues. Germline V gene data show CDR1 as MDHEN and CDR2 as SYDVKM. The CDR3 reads CASSLSPRQGGGYTF. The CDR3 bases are TGTGCCAGCAGTTTAAGTCCGCGACAGGGGGGTGGCTACACCTTC.

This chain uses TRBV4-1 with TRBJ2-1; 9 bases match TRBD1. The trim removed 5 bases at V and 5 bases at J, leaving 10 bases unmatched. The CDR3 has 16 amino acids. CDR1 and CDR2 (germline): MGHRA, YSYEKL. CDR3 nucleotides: TGCGCCAGCAGCGCGACGGGACAGGGACTAAACAATGAGCAGTTCTTC. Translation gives CASSATGQGLNNEQFF.

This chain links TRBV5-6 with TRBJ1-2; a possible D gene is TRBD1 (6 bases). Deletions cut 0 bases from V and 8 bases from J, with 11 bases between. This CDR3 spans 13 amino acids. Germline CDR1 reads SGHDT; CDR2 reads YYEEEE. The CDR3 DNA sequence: TGTGCCAGCAGCTTGGCAGGGGCTGGAGGCTACACCTTC. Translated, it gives CASSLAGAGGYTF. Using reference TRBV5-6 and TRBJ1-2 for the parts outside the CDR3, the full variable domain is DAGVTQSPTHLIKTRGQQVTLRCSPKSGHDTVSWYQQALGQGPQFIFQYYEEEERQRGNFPDRFSGHQFPNYSSELNVNALLLGDSALYLCASSLAGAGGYTFGSGTRLTVV.

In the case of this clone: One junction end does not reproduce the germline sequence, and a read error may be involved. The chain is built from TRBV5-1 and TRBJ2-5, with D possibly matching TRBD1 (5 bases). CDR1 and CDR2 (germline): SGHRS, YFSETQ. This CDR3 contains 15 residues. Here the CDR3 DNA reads TGTGCCAGCAGCTCACAGGACATGCCCGGGGAGACCCAGTACTTC. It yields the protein CASSSQDMPGETQYF.

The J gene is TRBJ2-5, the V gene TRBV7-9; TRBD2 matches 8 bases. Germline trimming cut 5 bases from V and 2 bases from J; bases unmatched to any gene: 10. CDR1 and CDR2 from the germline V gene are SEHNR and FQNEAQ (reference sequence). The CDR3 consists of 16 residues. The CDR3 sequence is CASSPFTAGVQETQYF. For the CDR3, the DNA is TGTGCCAGCAGCCCCTTTACAGCGGGGGTTCAAGAGACCCAGTACTTC.

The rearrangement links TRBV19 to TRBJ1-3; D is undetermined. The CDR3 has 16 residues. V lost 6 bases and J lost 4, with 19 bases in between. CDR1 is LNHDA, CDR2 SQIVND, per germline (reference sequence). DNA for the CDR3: TGTGCCAGTAGAAAGAGATCCCCGGCGGGGGGAAACACCATATATTTT. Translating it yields CASRKRSPAGGNTIYF.

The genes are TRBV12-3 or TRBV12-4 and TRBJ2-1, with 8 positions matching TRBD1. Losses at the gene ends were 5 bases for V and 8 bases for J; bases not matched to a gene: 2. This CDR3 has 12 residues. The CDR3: CASSRQGYEQFF. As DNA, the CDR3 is TGTGCCAGCAGTAGACAGGGGTATGAGCAGTTCTTC.